This T cell receptor (beta chain) was recorded in a study of human T cells and chemical hapten exposure. As for the study in general: Throughout the roughly 22-week study, diphenylcyclopropenone was applied weekly to the patients' scalps. The study, taken as a whole, reports: Significantly more large CDR3 similarity clusters were formed by expanded TCRs than by controls.

Trimming cost V 7 bases and J 3 bases, with 9 bases left between them. The CDR3 covers 12 residues. The germline CDR1 and CDR2 sequences are MNHNS and SASEGT. In TCRdb, the RACE reads were re-called with MiXCR into one record per CDR3 protein. The sample includes about 93,000 distinct CDR3 sequences, 6.5% to 10% of them seen just once. Concerning this clonotype itself: The antigen is unknown.

Time point denoted: pre-sensitization, week 0. The treatment: therapeutic diphenylcyclopropenone sensitization with weekly scalp DPC. Sequencing used whole blood, obtained in connection with sensitization to the hapten diphenylcyclopropenone (DPC). The chain combines TRBV6-1 with TRBJ1-1; D unclear. The origin of this receptor is a middle-aged man with alopecia areata. Some clones in this sample may be carry-over from other donors' samples. The CDR3 nucleotides are TGTGCCAGCACCTTGGCATACACTGAAGCTTTCTTT. Translation gives CASTLAYTEAFF.